The clone carrying this TCR beta chain has only one observation. Its target is not known. PCR primers comprised 60 Vbeta and 13 Jbeta primers. Only in-frame clones appear in the TCRdb table, and some are missing; sequencing was by immunoSEQ multiplex PCR. This sample yields about 170,000 clones, of which around 80% are seen a single time; approximately 2.2% belongs to the top ten. This sample is part of a study of cytomegalovirus exposure and HLA in healthy donors. Findings and limits, study-wide: Segments of the TCR beta V type were, in most cases, productive about 87% or about 30% of the time in an earlier analysis. Some V segments, including TRBV6-2 and TRBV6-3, were excluded as indistinguishable. Beyond CMV serostatus, there was no information to go on about immune exposure. Later on, an analysis tied 15,000 to 20,000 TCR beta sequences to HLA alleles at 0.05 false discovery rate.

V lost 5 bases, J lost 6 bases, and 5 bases stayed unmatched. This CDR3 spans 14 amino acids. Germline CDR1 and CDR2: SGHVS and FNYEAQ. The V gene is TRBV7-6, the J gene TRBJ2-7, with TRBD1 matching over 12 bases. The sequence derives from a young woman in good health and CMV-seropositive. The sequenced sample was PBMCs. The CDR3 DNA reads TGTGCCAGCAGCACGGGACAGGGGGCCTTCGAGCAGTACTTC. Translated, it gives CASSTGQGAFEQYF.